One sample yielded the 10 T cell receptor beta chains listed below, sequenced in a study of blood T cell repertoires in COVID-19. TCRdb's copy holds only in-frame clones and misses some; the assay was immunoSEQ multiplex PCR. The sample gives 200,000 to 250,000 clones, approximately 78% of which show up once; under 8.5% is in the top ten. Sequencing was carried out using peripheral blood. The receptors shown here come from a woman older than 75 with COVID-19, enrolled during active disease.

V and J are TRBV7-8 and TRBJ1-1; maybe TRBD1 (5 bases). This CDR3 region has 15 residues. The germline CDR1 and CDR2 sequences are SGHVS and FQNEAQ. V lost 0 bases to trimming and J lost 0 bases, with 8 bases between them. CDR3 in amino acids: CASSLAGGVNTEAFF. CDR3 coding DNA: TGTGCCAGCAGCTTAGCTGGGGGGGTGAACACTGAAGCTTTCTTT.

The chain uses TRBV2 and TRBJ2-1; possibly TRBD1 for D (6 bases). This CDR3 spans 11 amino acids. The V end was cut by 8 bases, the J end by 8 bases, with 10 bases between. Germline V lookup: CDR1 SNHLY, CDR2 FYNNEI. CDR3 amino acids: CASVGGYEQFF. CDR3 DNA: TGTGCCAGCGTTGGGGGCTATGAGCAGTTCTTC.

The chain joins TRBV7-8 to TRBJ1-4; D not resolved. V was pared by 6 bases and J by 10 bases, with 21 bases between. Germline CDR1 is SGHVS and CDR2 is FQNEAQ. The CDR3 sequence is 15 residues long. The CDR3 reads CASRPSALYTGKLFF. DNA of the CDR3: TGTGCCAGCAGACCGTCAGCGTTGTATACTGGAAAACTGTTTTTT.

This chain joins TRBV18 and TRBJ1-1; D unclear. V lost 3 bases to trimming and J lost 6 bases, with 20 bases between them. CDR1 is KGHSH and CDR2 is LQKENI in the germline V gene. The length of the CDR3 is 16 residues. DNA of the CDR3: TGTGCCAGCTCACCCCTTGAACTCGCCGCAAGCGCTGAAGCTTTCTTT. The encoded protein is CASSPLELAASAEAFF. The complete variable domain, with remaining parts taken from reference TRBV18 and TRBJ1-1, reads NAGVMQNPRHLVRRRGQEARLRCSPMKGHSHVYWYRQLPEEGLKFMVYLQKENIIDESGMPKERFSAEFPKEGPSILRIQQVVRGDSAAYFCASSPLELAASAEAFFGQGTRLTVV.

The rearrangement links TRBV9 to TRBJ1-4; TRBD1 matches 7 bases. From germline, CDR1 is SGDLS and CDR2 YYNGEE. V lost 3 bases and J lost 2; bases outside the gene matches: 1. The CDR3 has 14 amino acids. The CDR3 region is CASSATGTNEKLFF. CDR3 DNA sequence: TGTGCCAGCAGCGCGACAGGGACTAATGAAAAACTGTTTTTT.

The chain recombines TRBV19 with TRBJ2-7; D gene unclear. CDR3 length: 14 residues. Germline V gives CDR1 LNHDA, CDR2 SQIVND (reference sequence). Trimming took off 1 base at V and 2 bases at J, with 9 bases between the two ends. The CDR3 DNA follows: TGTGCCAGTAGTATAGTTGGCAGTACCTACGAGCAGTACTTC. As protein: CASSIVGSTYEQYF.

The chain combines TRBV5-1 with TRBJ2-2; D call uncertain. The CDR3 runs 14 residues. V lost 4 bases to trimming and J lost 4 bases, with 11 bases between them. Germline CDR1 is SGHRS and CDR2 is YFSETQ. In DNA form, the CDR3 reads TGCGCCAGCAGCGAAGCGACCACCACCGGGGAGCTGTTTTTT. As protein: CASSEATTTGELFF.

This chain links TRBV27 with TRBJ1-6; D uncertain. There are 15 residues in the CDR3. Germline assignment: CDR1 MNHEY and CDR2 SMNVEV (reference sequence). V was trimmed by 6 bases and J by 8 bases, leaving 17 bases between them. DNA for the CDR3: TGTGCCAGCAGGGTTAACAGCTGGAAGGATTCACCCCTCCACTTT. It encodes CASRVNSWKDSPLHF.

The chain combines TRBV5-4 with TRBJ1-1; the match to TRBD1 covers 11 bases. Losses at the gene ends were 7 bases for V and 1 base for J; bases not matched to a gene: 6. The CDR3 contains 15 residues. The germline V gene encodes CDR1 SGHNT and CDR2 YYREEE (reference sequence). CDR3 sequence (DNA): TGTGCCAGCGGACAGGGGGCTTATGGGAACACTGAAGCTTTCTTT. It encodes CASGQGAYGNTEAFF.

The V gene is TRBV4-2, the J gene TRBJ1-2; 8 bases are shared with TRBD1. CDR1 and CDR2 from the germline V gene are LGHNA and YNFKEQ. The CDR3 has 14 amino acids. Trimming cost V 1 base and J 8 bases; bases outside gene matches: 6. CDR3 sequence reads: CASSQGTGLEGYTF. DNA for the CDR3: TGTGCCAGCAGCCAAGGGACAGGGCTGGAGGGCTACACCTTC.